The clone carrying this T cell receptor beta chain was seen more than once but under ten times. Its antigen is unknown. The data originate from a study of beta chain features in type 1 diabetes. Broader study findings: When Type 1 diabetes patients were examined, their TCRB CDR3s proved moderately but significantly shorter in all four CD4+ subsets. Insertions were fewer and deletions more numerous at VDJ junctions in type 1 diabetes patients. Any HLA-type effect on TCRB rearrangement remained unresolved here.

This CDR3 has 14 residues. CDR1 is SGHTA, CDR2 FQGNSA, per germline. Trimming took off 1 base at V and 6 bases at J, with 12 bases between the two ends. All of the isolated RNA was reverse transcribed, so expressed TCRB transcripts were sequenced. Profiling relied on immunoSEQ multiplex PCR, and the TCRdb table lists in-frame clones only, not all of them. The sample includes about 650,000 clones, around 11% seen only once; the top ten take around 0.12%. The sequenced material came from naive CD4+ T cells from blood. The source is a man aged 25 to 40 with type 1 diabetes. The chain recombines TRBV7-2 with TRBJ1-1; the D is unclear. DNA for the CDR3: TGTGCCAGCAGCTTAGATCGGGGATCCGCTGAAGCTTTCTTT. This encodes CASSLDRGSAEAFF.